The rows below give T cell receptor beta chains drawn from one sample of a study of CD8 T cells in ankylosing spondylitis. MiXCR, run by TCRdb on the 5' RACE reads, gives a single entry per CDR3 protein. The data contain 130,000 or so distinct CDR3 sequences, about an eighth of them singletons. The source material was blood, either unsorted or a sorted T cell fraction (not recorded which). Receptor source: a female donor with ankylosing spondylitis or in good health (not recorded which). Each CDR3 is given with its conserved first and last residue. The D gene is left open where the match is weak. The size of a clone is reported for some rows only, either as once, few or many, or as a class for expanded clones.

many TRBJ2-3 TRBV7-9 - 13 CASSLASQGTQYF TGTGCCAGCAGCTTAGCCTCGCAAGGAACGCAGTATTTT
many TRBJ2-1 TRBV20-1 - 13 CSARNQGYNEQFF TGCAGTGCTAGAAATCAGGGGTACAATGAGCAGTTCTTC
many TRBJ2-2 TRBV5-1 - 15 CASSFLQGRTGELFF TGCGCCAGCAGCTTCTTACAGGGACGAACCGGGGAGCTGTTTTTT
many TRBJ2-3 TRBV7-8 - 17 CASSLDALGAGTDTQYF TGTGCCAGCAGCTTAGATGCCTTGGGGGCTGGCACAGATACGCAGTATTTT
- TRBJ2-7 TRBV20-1 TRBD1 11 CNAGQGNEQYF TGCAATGCAGGACAGGGGAACGAGCAGTACTTC
many TRBJ2-6 TRBV5-1 TRBD1 20 CASSLALEGQGFSGANVLTF TGCGCCAGCAGCTTGGCGTTGGAGGGACAGGGTTTCTCTGGGGCCAACGTCCTGACTTTC
many TRBJ2-5 TRBV10-2 - 13 CASSHMYQETQYF TGCGCCAGCAGTCACATGTACCAAGAGACCCAGTACTTC
few TRBJ2-1 TRBV20-1 - 16 CSARDFKNPSYNEQFF TGCAGTGCTAGAGACTTTAAGAATCCCTCCTACAATGAGCAGTTCTTC
many TRBJ2-4 TRBV20-1 TRBD2 13 CSAGTSVKNIQYF TGCAGTGCGGGGACTAGCGTGAAAAACATTCAGTACTTC
many TRBJ2-7 TRBV5-1 TRBD2 13 CASSSGLAGKQYF TGCGCCAGCAGCTCCGGACTAGCGGGAAAGCAGTACTTC
many TRBJ2-2 TRBV27 - 15 CASSPSTPGSGELFF TGTGCCAGCAGTCCCAGTACGCCTGGCTCCGGGGAGCTGTTTTTT
many TRBJ1-5 TRBV24-1 - 13 CATSAHSNQPQHF TGTGCCACCAGTGCCCATAGCAATCAGCCCCAGCATTTT
- TRBJ2-1 TRBV2 TRBD2 15 CASSDRVAGYNEQFF TGTGCCAGCAGTGATAGGGTAGCGGGATACAATGAGCAGTTCTTC
many TRBJ2-5 TRBV12-3/TRBV12-4 - 16 CASSFEGGHRGETQYF TGTGCCAGCAGTTTTGAGGGAGGCCATCGAGGGGAGACCCAGTACTTC
many TRBJ2-7 TRBV10-3 TRBD2 18 CAISDAPGLAGGAYEQYF TGTGCCATCAGTGATGCCCCGGGACTAGCGGGGGGCGCCTACGAGCAGTACTTC
- TRBJ1-2 TRBV12-3/TRBV12-4 TRBD1 14 CASSFSQGAYGYTF TGTGCCAGCAGTTTCTCACAGGGGGCCTATGGCTACACCTTC
many TRBJ2-1 TRBV14 TRBD2 18 CASSQEDEGTRQLYEQFF TGTGCCAGCAGCCAAGAAGACGAGGGGACTAGGCAGCTTTATGAGCAGTTCTTC
- TRBJ2-2 TRBV7-2 TRBD2 17 CASSPWTSGTNTGELFF TGTGCCAGCAGCCCCTGGACTAGCGGAACGAACACCGGGGAGCTGTTTTTT
many TRBJ1-5 TRBV12-3/TRBV12-4 - 13 CASSAERDQPQHF TGTGCCAGCAGTGCAGAGCGGGATCAGCCCCAGCATTTT
- TRBJ1-4 TRBV20-1 TRBD1 16 CSASHLGDSLSGGLFF TGCAGTGCTAGCCACCTTGGGGACAGTCTATCCGGGGGACTGTTTTTT
many TRBJ1-2 TRBV12-3/TRBV12-4 TRBD1 15 CASSFDGQGANGYTF TGTGCCAGCAGTTTTGACGGACAGGGGGCGAATGGCTACACCTTC
few TRBJ1-2 TRBV5-1 - 14 CASSLDPANYGYTF TGCGCCAGCAGCTTGGACCCTGCTAACTATGGCTACACCTTC
many TRBJ1-4 TRBV7-6 - 13 CASSSWTNEKLFF TGTGCCAGCAGCAGTTGGACGAATGAAAAACTGTTTTTT
- TRBJ2-7 TRBV5-5 TRBD1 15 CASSFGQGAAYEQYF TGTGCCAGCAGCTTCGGACAGGGAGCAGCCTACGAGCAGTACTTC
many TRBJ1-1 TRBV5-1 - 15 CASSTGGEWNTEAFF TGCGCCAGCAGCACTGGCGGGGAGTGGAACACTGAAGCTTTCTTT
many TRBJ2-3 TRBV20-1 TRBD2 18 CSARGGGRASAGPDTQYF TGCAGTGCTAGAGGGGGCGGGAGGGCCTCGGCTGGTCCAGATACGCAGTATTTT
- TRBJ2-3 TRBV7-3 TRBD2 16 CASSLAPSGGFDTQYF TGTGCCAGCAGCCTCGCCCCTAGCGGGGGTTTTGATACGCAGTATTTT
many TRBJ2-1 TRBV29-1 - 14 CSVEPGEQGNEQFF TGCAGCGTTGAGCCCGGGGAACAGGGCAATGAGCAGTTCTTC
few TRBJ2-2 TRBV7-9 - 12 CASSPAGTQLFF TGTGCCAGCAGTCCTGCCGGGACTCAACTGTTTTTT
many TRBJ2-7 TRBV19 TRBD2 15 CASSLLAGVRYEQYF TGTGCCAGTAGCCTCCTAGCGGGGGTGCGATACGAGCAGTACTTC
- TRBJ2-1 TRBV12-3/TRBV12-4 TRBD1 15 CASRLAGGQGNEQFF TGTGCCAGCAGACTCGCTGGGGGACAGGGCAATGAGCAGTTCTTC
few TRBJ2-1 TRBV5-1 - 16 CASSLRSGVGVNEQFF TGCGCCAGCAGCTTGAGATCGGGGGTCGGCGTCAATGAGCAGTTCTTC
many TRBJ2-5 TRBV5-1 TRBD1 17 CASRRKAGTGDVETQYF TGCGCCAGCAGACGAAAAGCTGGGACAGGGGACGTAGAGACCCAGTACTTC
many TRBJ1-1 TRBV18 - 14 CASSPLSGTPEAFF TGTGCCAGCTCACCTCTGTCCGGGACGCCTGAAGCTTTCTTT
few TRBJ1-1 TRBV11-2 - 12 CASSLESRLAFF TGTGCCAGCAGCTTAGAGTCGCGCTTAGCTTTCTTT
- TRBJ2-5 TRBV6-1 TRBD2 15 CASSDDLAGKETQYF TGTGCCAGCAGTGACGACTTAGCGGGAAAAGAGACCCAGTACTTC
many TRBJ1-1 TRBV12-3/TRBV12-4 - 11 CASSPGPEAFF TGTGCCAGCAGTCCCGGGCCCGAAGCTTTCTTT
few TRBJ1-4 TRBV24-1 - 15 CATSDGRPTNEKLFF TGTGCCACCAGTGATGGTAGACCAACTAATGAAAAACTGTTTTTT
- TRBJ2-1 TRBV6-5 TRBD2 17 CASSYSRTSGLPNEQFF TGTGCCAGCAGTTACTCCCGGACTAGCGGGTTACCCAATGAGCAGTTCTTC
few TRBJ2-6 TRBV7-2 TRBD1 16 CASSIQGAGGANVLTF TGTGCCAGCAGCATACAGGGGGCGGGTGGGGCCAACGTCCTGACTTTC
many TRBJ1-1 TRBV20-1 - 13 CSAKADMNTEAFF TGCAGTGCTAAGGCAGACATGAACACTGAAGCTTTCTTT
many TRBJ2-6 TRBV20-1 TRBD1 14 CSAADRAGANVLTF TGCAGTGCTGCAGACAGGGCTGGGGCCAACGTCCTGACTTTC
many TRBJ2-1 TRBV30 TRBD2 17 CAWSVLPSGAPEHEQFF TGTGCCTGGAGTGTACTCCCTAGCGGGGCCCCCGAGCATGAGCAGTTCTTC
many TRBJ2-2 TRBV29-1 - 12 CSVGPNTGELFF TGCAGCGTTGGGCCGAACACCGGGGAGCTGTTTTTT
many TRBJ2-2 TRBV12-3/TRBV12-4 - 11 CASSLKAELFF TGTGCCAGCAGTTTGAAGGCCGAGCTGTTTTTT
many TRBJ2-2 TRBV7-9 - 15 CASGERRANTGELFF TGTGCCAGCGGAGAGCGGAGAGCGAACACCGGGGAGCTGTTTTTT
many TRBJ2-1 TRBV20-1 - 13 CSARATSFDEQFF TGCAGTGCTAGGGCGACTAGTTTCGATGAGCAGTTCTTC
many TRBJ2-2 TRBV24-1 - 15 CATSRDTKGTGELFF TGTGCCACCTCTCGGGATACTAAGGGCACCGGGGAGCTGTTTTTT
many TRBJ2-1 TRBV5-1 TRBD1 16 CASRPPGTGSYNEQFF TGCGCCAGCAGGCCTCCCGGGACAGGCTCCTACAATGAGCAGTTCTTC
few TRBJ2-2 TRBV3-1 TRBD2 14 CASRRLAGGGELFF TGTGCCAGCAGGAGACTAGCGGGAGGTGGGGAGCTGTTTTTT
many TRBJ2-2 TRBV18 - 16 CASSPRLLINTGELFF TGTGCCAGCTCACCACGGTTGCTGATCAACACCGGGGAGCTGTTTTTT
many TRBJ2-1 TRBV28 - 14 CASSLGRSYNEQFF TGTGCCAGCAGTTTAGGGCGGTCCTACAATGAGCAGTTCTTC
many TRBJ2-2 TRBV5-6 - 14 CASSLRTNTGELFF TGTGCCAGCAGCTTGCGAACGAACACCGGGGAGCTGTTTTTT
few TRBJ1-5 TRBV23-1 TRBD1 14 CASSPQGSDQPQHF TGCGCCAGCAGTCCACAGGGGAGTGATCAGCCCCAGCATTTT
many TRBJ2-1 TRBV15 - 16 CATSRGRDHFYNEQFF TGTGCCACCAGCAGAGGTAGGGACCACTTCTACAATGAGCAGTTCTTC